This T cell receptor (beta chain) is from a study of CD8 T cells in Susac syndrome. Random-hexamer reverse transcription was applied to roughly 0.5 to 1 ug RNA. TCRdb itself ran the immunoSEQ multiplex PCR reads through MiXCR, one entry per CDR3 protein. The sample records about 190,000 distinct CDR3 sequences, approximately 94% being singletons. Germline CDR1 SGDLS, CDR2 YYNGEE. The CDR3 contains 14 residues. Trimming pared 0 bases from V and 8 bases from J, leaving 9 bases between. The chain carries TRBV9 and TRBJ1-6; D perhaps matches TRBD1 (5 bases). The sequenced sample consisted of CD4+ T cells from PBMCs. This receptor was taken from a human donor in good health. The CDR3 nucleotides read TGTGCCAGCAGCGTAGCAGGGTTGGATTCACCCCTCCACTTT. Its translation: CASSVAGLDSPLHF.